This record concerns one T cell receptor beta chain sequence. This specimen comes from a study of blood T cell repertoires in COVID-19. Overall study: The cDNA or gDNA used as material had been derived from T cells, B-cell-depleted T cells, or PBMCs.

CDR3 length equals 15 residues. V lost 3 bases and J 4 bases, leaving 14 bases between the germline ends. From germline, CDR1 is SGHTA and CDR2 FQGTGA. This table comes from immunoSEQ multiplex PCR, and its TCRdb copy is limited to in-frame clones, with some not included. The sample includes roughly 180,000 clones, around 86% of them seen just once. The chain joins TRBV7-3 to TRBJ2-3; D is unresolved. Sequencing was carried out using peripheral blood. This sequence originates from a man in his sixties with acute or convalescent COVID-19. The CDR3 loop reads CASSFVWASPDTQYF. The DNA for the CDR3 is TGTGCCAGCAGCTTTGTTTGGGCCAGCCCAGATACGCAGTATTTT.